This paragraph covers one TCR beta chain sequence. The CDR3 runs to 15 residues. Germline V gene sequence: CDR1 SGHRS, CDR2 YFSETQ. V trimming: 4 bases; J trimming: 4 bases; junction bases outside the gene matches: 7. Sequencing used immunoSEQ multiplex PCR; TCRdb keeps in-frame clones, though not all of them. Here the sample spans 59,000 or so clones, around 67% being singletons. The record originates from a study of blood T cell repertoires in COVID-19. The genes are TRBV5-1 and TRBJ1-2, with 10 positions matching TRBD1. This clonotype was sampled from a woman between 45 and 60 years old with active or convalescent COVID-19. Material: peripheral blood. Here the CDR3 reads CASSVRQGATYGYTF. CDR3 DNA sequence: TGCGCCAGCAGCGTCCGACAGGGGGCTACCTATGGCTACACCTTC.